A selection of T cell receptor beta chains follows, all from one sample in a study of technical replicates of blood from a handful of donors. The repertoire was sequenced with immunoSEQ multiplex PCR; TCRdb's copy has only in-frame clones and lacks some. The table includes under 85,000 clones, about 90% detected once. The source material was T cells isolated from PBMCs. The source is a human donor in good health. Each CDR3 is given without its conserved first and last residue.

cdr3_length,v_call,cdr3_aa
13,TRBV5-1,ASSWGTSAPDTQY
11,TRBV29-1,SVLTGGAGKLF
14,TRBV19,ASSMGAGWAHYGYT
14,TRBV4-3,ASSLRLAGSTDTQY
15,TRBV5-1,ASSLATGGRAHGELF
13,TRBV5-1,ASSSGTGNTGELF
13,TRBV10-1,ASSDTRTFSYEQY
13,TRBV2,ASRAGAGLANEQF
11,TRBV2,ARSGVGSGELF
11,TRBV2,ASSDGASYEQY
11,TRBV6-1,ASSEDRVYGYT
13,TRBV27,ASSLDTEGTHEAF
13,TRBV27,ASSLSNPSGLGAF
10,TRBV18,ASSPLDQPQH
11,TRBV6-5,ASSYRGSYEQY
12,TRBV6-5,ASSPVEINQPQH
14,TRBV7-8,ASSPRTTGLNTEAF
11,TRBV6-1,ASSGLAVYEQY
12,TRBV5-1,ASSLALGTGEAF
11,TRBV4-1,ASSQDPGETQY
11,TRBV19,ASAGTEREKLF
12,TRBV18,ASSPPNMNTEAF
13,TRBV11-2,ASSHSGLAANEQF
12,TRBV25-1,ASSPPRGMGTQY
12,TRBV25-1,ASSDLASLRGQY
15,TRBV9,ASDGGTSGSWNNEQF
14,TRBV18,ASSPPRPRLVDTQY